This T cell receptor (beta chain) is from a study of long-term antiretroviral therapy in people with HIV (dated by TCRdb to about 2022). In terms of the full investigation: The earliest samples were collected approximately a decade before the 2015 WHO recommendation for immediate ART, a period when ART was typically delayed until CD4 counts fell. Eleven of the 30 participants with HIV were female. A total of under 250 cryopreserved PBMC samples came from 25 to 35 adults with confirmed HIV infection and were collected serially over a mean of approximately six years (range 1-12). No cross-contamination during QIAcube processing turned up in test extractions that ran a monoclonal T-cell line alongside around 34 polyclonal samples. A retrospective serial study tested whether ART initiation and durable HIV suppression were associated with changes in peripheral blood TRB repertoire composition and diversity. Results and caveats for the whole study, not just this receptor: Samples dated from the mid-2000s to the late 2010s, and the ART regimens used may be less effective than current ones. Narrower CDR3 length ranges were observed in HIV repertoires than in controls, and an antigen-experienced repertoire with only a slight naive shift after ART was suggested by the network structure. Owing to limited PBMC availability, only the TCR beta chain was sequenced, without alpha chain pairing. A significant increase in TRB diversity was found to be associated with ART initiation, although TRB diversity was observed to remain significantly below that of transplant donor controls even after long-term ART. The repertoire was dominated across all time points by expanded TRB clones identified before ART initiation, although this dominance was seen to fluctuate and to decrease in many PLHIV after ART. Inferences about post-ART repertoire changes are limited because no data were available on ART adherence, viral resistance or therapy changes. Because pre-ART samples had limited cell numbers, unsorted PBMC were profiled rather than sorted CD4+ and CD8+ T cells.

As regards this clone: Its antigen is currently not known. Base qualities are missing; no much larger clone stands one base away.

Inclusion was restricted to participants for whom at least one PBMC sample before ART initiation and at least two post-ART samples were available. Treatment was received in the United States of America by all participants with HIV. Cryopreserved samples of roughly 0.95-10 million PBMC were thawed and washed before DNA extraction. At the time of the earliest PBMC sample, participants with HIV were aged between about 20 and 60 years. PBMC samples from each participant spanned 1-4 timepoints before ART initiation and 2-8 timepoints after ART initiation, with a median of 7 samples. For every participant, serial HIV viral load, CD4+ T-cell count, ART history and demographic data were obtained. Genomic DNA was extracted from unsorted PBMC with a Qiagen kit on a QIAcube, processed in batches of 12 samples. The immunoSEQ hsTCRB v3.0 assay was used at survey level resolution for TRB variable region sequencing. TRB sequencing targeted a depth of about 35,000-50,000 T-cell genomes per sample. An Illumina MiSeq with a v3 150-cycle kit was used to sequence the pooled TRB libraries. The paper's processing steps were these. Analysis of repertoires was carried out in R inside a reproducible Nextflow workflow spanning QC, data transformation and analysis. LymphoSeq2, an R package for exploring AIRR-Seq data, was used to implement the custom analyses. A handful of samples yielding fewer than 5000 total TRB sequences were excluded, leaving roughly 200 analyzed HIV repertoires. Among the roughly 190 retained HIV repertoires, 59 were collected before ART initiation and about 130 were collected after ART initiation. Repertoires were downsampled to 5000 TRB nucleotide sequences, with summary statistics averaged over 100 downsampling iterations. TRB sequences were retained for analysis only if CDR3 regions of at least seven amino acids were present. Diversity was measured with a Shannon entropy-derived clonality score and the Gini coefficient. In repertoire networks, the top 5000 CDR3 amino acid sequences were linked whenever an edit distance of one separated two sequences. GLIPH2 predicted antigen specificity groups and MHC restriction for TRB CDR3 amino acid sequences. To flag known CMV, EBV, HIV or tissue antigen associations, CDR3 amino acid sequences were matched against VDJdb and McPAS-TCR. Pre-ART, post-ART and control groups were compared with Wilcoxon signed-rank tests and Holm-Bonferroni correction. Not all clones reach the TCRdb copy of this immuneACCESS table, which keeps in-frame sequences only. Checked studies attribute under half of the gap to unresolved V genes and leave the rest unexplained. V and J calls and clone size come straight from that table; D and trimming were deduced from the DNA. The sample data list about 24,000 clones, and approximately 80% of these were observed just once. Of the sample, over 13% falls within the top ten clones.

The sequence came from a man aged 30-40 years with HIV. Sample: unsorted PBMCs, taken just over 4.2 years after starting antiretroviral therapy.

The bases are TGTGCCAGCAGCTTACGGACAGGCATCAGCTCCTACGAGCAGTACTTC. Its product reads: CASSLRTGISSYEQYF. The chain is assembled from TRBV13 and TRBJ2-7, with TRBD1 matching 7 junction bases. Reading the germline V gene (reference sequence) gives CDR1 PRHDT and CDR2 FYEKMQ. The CDR3 sequence holds 16 residues, the cysteine and phenylalanine included. The read is trimmed to its CDR3 DNA, 48 bases read in frame from base 1. Germline trimming amounts to 2 bases on V and 0 bases on J, with 7 as the count of junction bases outside the gene matches.